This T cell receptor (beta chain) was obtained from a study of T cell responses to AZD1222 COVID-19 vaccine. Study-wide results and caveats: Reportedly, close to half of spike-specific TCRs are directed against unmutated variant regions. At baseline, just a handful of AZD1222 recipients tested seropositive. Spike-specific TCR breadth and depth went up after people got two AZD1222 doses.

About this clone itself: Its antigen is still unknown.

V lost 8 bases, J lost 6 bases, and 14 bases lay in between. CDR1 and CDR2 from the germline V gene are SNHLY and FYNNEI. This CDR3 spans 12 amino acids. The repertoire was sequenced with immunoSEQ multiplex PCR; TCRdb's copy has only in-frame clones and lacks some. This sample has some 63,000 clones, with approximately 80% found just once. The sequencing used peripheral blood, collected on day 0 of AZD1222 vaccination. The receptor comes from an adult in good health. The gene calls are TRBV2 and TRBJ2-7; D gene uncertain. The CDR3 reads CASAWREGEQYV. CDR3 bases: TGTGCCAGCGCGTGGCGCGAAGGCGAGCAGTACGTC.